This T cell receptor beta chain derives from a study of beta chain features in type 1 diabetes. Study-level findings and limits: In every one of the four CD4+ subsets, TCRB CDR3s were moderately but significantly shorter in Type 1 diabetes patients. The question left open here concerned HLA type influencing TCRB rearrangement. VDJ junctions from type 1 diabetes patients carried fewer insertions and larger deletions.

This CDR3 has 12 residues. Germline lookup yields CDR1 SEHNR and CDR2 FQNEAQ (reference sequence). Details on this clone: The antigen remains undetermined.

Since all of the isolated RNA was reverse transcribed, expressed TCRB transcripts were what got sequenced. Naive, central memory and regulatory T cell samples yielded about 4 million reads on average. Sequencing used immunoSEQ multiplex PCR; TCRdb keeps in-frame clones, though not all of them. Altogether some 290,000 clones are present, less than 30% being singletons, with the ten largest covering about 0.012%. The sequencing input was naive CD4+ T cells from blood. The chain links TRBV7-9 to TRBJ1-5, with no clear D. This TCR derives from a woman aged 30 to 39 with type 1 diabetes. CDR3 nucleotide sequence: TGTGCAGTCGTTACAGGCAATCAGCCCCAGCATTTT. Its translation: CAVVTGNQPQHF.